Reported below is one T cell receptor beta chain. Excluded were patients having autoimmune disease history or systemic immunosuppression. The table came from immunoSEQ multiplex PCR; TCRdb's copy has only in-frame clones and leaves some out. The table lists roughly 70,000 clones, about 82% of them singletons, with 0.8% to 1.1% in the top ten. V lost 6 bases to trimming and J lost 1 base, with 9 bases between them. Germline CDR1 reads SNHLY; CDR2 reads FYNNEI. CDR3 size: 13 residues. This specimen comes from a study of OX40 agonist ivuxolimab in advanced cancers. Study context: Three dose-escalation patients had partial responses: one with hepatocellular carcinoma and two with cutaneous melanoma.

The chain is built from TRBV2 and TRBJ1-2, with unresolved D. The clonotype originates from an adult with an advanced solid tumor such as melanoma, head and neck, liver or kidney cancer. Specimen: CD4+ or CD8+ T cells sorted from blood, collected in a trial of the OX40 agonist ivuxolimab. CDR3 amino acids: CASSLGVNYGYTF. DNA for the CDR3: TGTGCCAGCAGCCTCGGAGTTAACTATGGCTACACCTTC.